This T cell receptor beta chain was retrieved from a study of blood T cells in healthy people across ages. Findings and caveats of the study: TCR beta diversity was tightly associated with the proportion of naive T cells.

The ends were cut back, 9 bases at V and 1 base at J, with 10 bases in the middle. Per the germline V gene, CDR1 is SGDLS and CDR2 is YYNGEE. The CDR3 consists of 13 residues. Note on this clonotype: No antigen is known for it.

The authors ran a second PCR of about 7 to 11 cycles using a sample-barcoded 5' primer and a J-beta primer mix. Via MiXCR, TCRdb re-called the 5' RACE reads, giving one row per CDR3 protein. This repertoire shows 760,000 or so distinct CDR3 sequences, 25% found once; its top ten account for more than 7.5%. The individuals who served as donors were healthy Caucasians living in Russia, aged about 6 to 90. This same sample was also taken into another study, of T cells of mothers and their children.

The chain carries TRBV9 and TRBJ2-2; D is unclear. What was sequenced was blood. This receptor was taken from a boy aged 5-17 years in good health. The CDR3 sequence is CATSTVNTGELFF. The CDR3 DNA reads TGTGCCACCTCTACAGTGAACACCGGGGAGCTGTTTTTT.